The clone carrying this T cell receptor (beta chain) was seen a few times. Library preparation (for TCRbeta) was performed with unique molecular identifiers. In TCRdb, the PCR reads were re-called with MiXCR into one record per CDR3 protein. The sample shows hundreds of thousands of distinct CDR3 sequences, roughly 9% of them seen only once. This entry belongs to a study of T-cell reconstitution after alpha-beta-depleted transplantation in children. The CDR3 is 14 amino acids. Trimming took 2 bases from V and 2 from J, leaving 6 bases between them. Per germline, CDR1 SGHAT and CDR2 FQNNGV. This rearrangement joins TRBV11-2 to TRBJ2-2, with D hard to call. This clonotype was sampled from a human donor who donated a stem cell graft to a child with acute lymphoblastic leukemia. Sequencing was performed on PBMCs from the stem cell graft donor, taken from the stem cell graft. The CDR3 nucleotides read TGTGCCAGCAGCTTACTACCAAACACCGGGGAGCTGTTTTTT. It yields the protein CASSLLPNTGELFF. Variable domain in full (rest from reference TRBV11-2 and TRBJ2-2): EAGVAQSPRYKIIEKRQSVAFWCNPISGHATLYWYQQILGQGPKLLIQFQNNGVVDDSQLPKDRFSAERLKGVDSTLKIQPAKLEDSAVYLCASSLLPNTGELFFGEGSRLTVL.